These T cell receptor beta chains were read from a single sample in a study of T cells in Graves' hyperthyroidism and ophthalmopathy. MiXCR, applied by TCRdb to the multiplex PCR reads, yields one record per CDR3 protein. The profile shows some 510,000 distinct CDR3 sequences, approximately 44% of them singletons. The specimen sequenced was peripheral blood or thyroid tissue (not recorded which). The receptor source for this set is a woman aged 18 to 35 with Graves' hyperthyroidism. CDR3s include the opening cysteine and the closing phenylalanine or tryptophan. Each record gives: V gene, D gene, clone size, J gene, CDR3 protein, CDR3 DNA. D genes are given only for firm matches. A row's size may be missing; if present it is once, few, many or a size class.

v_call: TRBV15
d_call: NA
clone_size: NA
j_call: TRBJ1-2
cdr3_aa: CATSRNPLVSYGYTF
cdr3_nt: TGTGCCACCAGCAGGAACCCTTTGGTCAGCTATGGCTACACCTTC

v_call: TRBV4-1
d_call: NA
clone_size: NA
j_call: TRBJ1-1
cdr3_aa: CASSFAGARAFF
cdr3_nt: TGCGCCAGCAGCTTCGCGGGGGCGAGAGCTTTCTTT

v_call: TRBV10-3
d_call: NA
clone_size: many
j_call: TRBJ1-1
cdr3_aa: CAISEGREAFF
cdr3_nt: TGTGCCATCAGTGAGGGGCGTGAAGCTTTCTTT

v_call: TRBV7-9
d_call: TRBD1
clone_size: NA
j_call: TRBJ2-5
cdr3_aa: CASRDRVGFETQYF
cdr3_nt: TGTGCCAGCAGGGACAGGGTTGGATTTGAGACCCAGTACTTC

v_call: TRBV11-1
d_call: TRBD1
clone_size: NA
j_call: TRBJ1-5
cdr3_aa: CASSFGQGYSNQPQHF
cdr3_nt: TGTGCCAGCAGCTTCGGACAGGGGTATAGCAATCAGCCCCAGCATTTT

v_call: TRBV7-9
d_call: TRBD1
clone_size: NA
j_call: TRBJ2-7
cdr3_aa: CASSPGQGVSEQYF
cdr3_nt: TGTGCCAGCAGCCCGGGACAGGGAGTGTCCGAGCAGTACTTC

v_call: TRBV5-1
d_call: TRBD1
clone_size: NA
j_call: TRBJ1-1
cdr3_aa: CASSSDRGSMNTEAFF
cdr3_nt: TGCGCCAGCAGTTCGGACAGGGGATCGATGAACACTGAAGCTTTCTTT

v_call: TRBV20-1
d_call: TRBD1
clone_size: once
j_call: TRBJ1-1
cdr3_aa: CSAREIGGSTETFF
cdr3_nt: TGCAGTGCTAGAGAAATAGGGGGCTCCACTGAAACTTTCTTT

v_call: TRBV7-3
d_call: TRBD2
clone_size: NA
j_call: TRBJ2-7
cdr3_aa: CASGGRESDEQYF
cdr3_nt: TGTGCCAGCGGCGGGCGGGAGAGCGACGAGCAGTACTTC

v_call: TRBV7-9
d_call: NA
clone_size: NA
j_call: TRBJ2-7
cdr3_aa: CASSKPDGSYEQYF
cdr3_nt: TGTGCCAGCAGTAAGCCCGACGGCTCCTACGAGCAGTACTTC

v_call: TRBV29-1
d_call: TRBD2
clone_size: NA
j_call: TRBJ2-5
cdr3_aa: CSVGDPHRGLAANGETQYF
cdr3_nt: TGCAGCGTTGGAGACCCACACCGTGGACTAGCAGCAAACGGGGAGACCCAGTACTTC

v_call: TRBV7-8
d_call: NA
clone_size: once
j_call: TRBJ1-6
cdr3_aa: CASSLGREGNSPLHF
cdr3_nt: TGTGCCAGCAGCTTGGGCAGGGAGGGGAATTCACCCCTCCACTTT

v_call: TRBV19
d_call: NA
clone_size: few
j_call: TRBJ1-1
cdr3_aa: CASSNGPGRNTEAFF
cdr3_nt: TGTGCCAGTAGTAACGGCCCCGGTAGGAACACTGAAGCTTTCTTT

v_call: TRBV25-1
d_call: NA
clone_size: once
j_call: TRBJ2-2
cdr3_aa: CASSESVLANTGELFF
cdr3_nt: TGTGCCAGCAGTGAATCTGTGCTCGCGAACACCGGGGAGCTGTTTTTT

v_call: TRBV7-6
d_call: NA
clone_size: NA
j_call: TRBJ2-7
cdr3_aa: CASSPDVVYEQYF
cdr3_nt: TGTGCCAGCAGTCCGGACGTCGTTTACGAGCAGTACTTC

v_call: TRBV7-2
d_call: TRBD1
clone_size: many
j_call: TRBJ1-2
cdr3_aa: CASSLTGEGYTF
cdr3_nt: TGTGCCAGCAGCTTAACAGGGGAAGGCTACACCTTC

v_call: TRBV5-5
d_call: TRBD1
clone_size: NA
j_call: TRBJ1-3
cdr3_aa: CASSRDRMSSGNTIYF
cdr3_nt: TGCGCCAGCAGCCGGGACAGGATGAGCTCTGGAAACACCATATATTTT

v_call: TRBV20-1
d_call: NA
clone_size: few
j_call: TRBJ1-1
cdr3_aa: CSARGRAGTEAFF
cdr3_nt: TGCAGTGCTAGAGGGAGGGCGGGCACTGAAGCTTTCTTT

v_call: TRBV14
d_call: NA
clone_size: few
j_call: TRBJ2-7
cdr3_aa: CASSHSKDRFYEQYF
cdr3_nt: TGTGCCAGCAGTCACTCGAAGGACAGATTTTACGAGCAGTACTTC

v_call: TRBV20-1
d_call: TRBD1
clone_size: few
j_call: TRBJ1-5
cdr3_aa: CSARDRGSPQHF
cdr3_nt: TGCAGTGCCAGGGACAGGGGTTCCCCCCAGCATTTT

v_call: TRBV7-8
d_call: NA
clone_size: many
j_call: TRBJ1-2
cdr3_aa: CASSLGADYGYTF
cdr3_nt: TGTGCCAGCAGCTTAGGGGCTGACTATGGCTACACCTTC

v_call: TRBV7-8
d_call: NA
clone_size: NA
j_call: TRBJ1-5
cdr3_aa: CASSRDTLNQPQHF
cdr3_nt: TGTGCCAGCAGCAGAGATACCCTCAATCAGCCCCAGCATTTT

v_call: TRBV12-5
d_call: NA
clone_size: NA
j_call: TRBJ2-7
cdr3_aa: CASGPPGFYEQYF
cdr3_nt: TGTGCTAGTGGTCCCCCCGGGTTCTACGAGCAGTACTTC

v_call: TRBV10-3
d_call: TRBD2
clone_size: few
j_call: TRBJ2-3
cdr3_aa: CASRRLAESTDTQYF
cdr3_nt: TGTGCCTCCCGACGACTAGCAGAAAGCACAGATACGCAGTATTTT

v_call: TRBV10-3
d_call: TRBD1
clone_size: NA
j_call: TRBJ1-3
cdr3_aa: CAISPWGDRAGNTIYF
cdr3_nt: TGTGCCATCAGCCCCTGGGGAGACAGGGCTGGAAACACCATATATTTT

v_call: TRBV7-8
d_call: NA
clone_size: NA
j_call: TRBJ1-4
cdr3_aa: CASQDEKLFF
cdr3_nt: TGTGCCAGTCAGGATGAAAAACTGTTTTTT

v_call: TRBV11-2
d_call: NA
clone_size: NA
j_call: TRBJ1-2
cdr3_aa: CASSLGSEIRYGYTF
cdr3_nt: TGTGCCAGCAGCTTAGGGTCAGAAATACGCTATGGCTACACCTTC

v_call: TRBV11-2
d_call: TRBD2
clone_size: few
j_call: TRBJ2-2
cdr3_aa: CASSPRVASGVGELFF
cdr3_nt: TGTGCCAGCAGCCCCCGCGTGGCTAGCGGGGTGGGGGAGCTGTTTTTT

v_call: TRBV19
d_call: TRBD2
clone_size: NA
j_call: TRBJ2-7
cdr3_aa: CASSFGTSGASYEQYF
cdr3_nt: TGTGCCAGTAGTTTCGGGACTAGCGGGGCCTCCTACGAGCAGTACTTC

v_call: TRBV29-1
d_call: NA
clone_size: NA
j_call: TRBJ2-7
cdr3_aa: CSVGGRGHAGSEQYF
cdr3_nt: TGCAGCGTTGGGGGCAGGGGACACGCGGGATCCGAGCAGTACTTC

v_call: TRBV10-3
d_call: TRBD1
clone_size: once
j_call: TRBJ1-5
cdr3_aa: CAISTDRESQPQHF
cdr3_nt: TGTGCCATCAGTACGGACAGGGAGAGTCAGCCCCAGCATTTT

v_call: TRBV7-8
d_call: TRBD1
clone_size: few
j_call: TRBJ1-2
cdr3_aa: CASSLSGQGYNYGYTF
cdr3_nt: TGTGCCAGCAGCCTGTCAGGACAGGGCTATAACTATGGCTACACCTTC

v_call: TRBV24-1
d_call: TRBD1
clone_size: once
j_call: TRBJ1-1
cdr3_aa: CATSDSKRTGEAFF
cdr3_nt: TGTGCCACCAGTGACTCAAAACGGACAGGTGAAGCTTTCTTT

v_call: TRBV7-3
d_call: NA
clone_size: NA
j_call: TRBJ2-5
cdr3_aa: CASSQVAGFGETQYF
cdr3_nt: TGTGCCAGCAGCCAAGTCGCGGGTTTCGGAGAGACCCAGTACTTC

v_call: TRBV15
d_call: TRBD2
clone_size: NA
j_call: TRBJ2-6
cdr3_aa: CATQASGSGANVLTF
cdr3_nt: TGTGCCACCCAAGCTAGCGGGTCTGGGGCCAACGTCCTGACTTTC

v_call: TRBV19
d_call: TRBD1
clone_size: few
j_call: TRBJ1-5
cdr3_aa: CASSLAGQHSNQPQHF
cdr3_nt: TGTGCCAGTAGTCTCGCGGGACAGCATAGCAATCAGCCCCAGCATTTT

v_call: TRBV25-1
d_call: NA
clone_size: few
j_call: TRBJ1-2
cdr3_aa: CASSFGGRDYGYTF
cdr3_nt: TGTGCCAGCAGCTTCGGCGGGCGGGACTATGGCTACACCTTC

v_call: TRBV12-3/TRBV12-4
d_call: NA
clone_size: few
j_call: TRBJ1-2
cdr3_aa: CASSPSGVGGYTF
cdr3_nt: TGTGCCAGCAGTCCCAGTGGGGTGGGCGGCTACACCTTC

v_call: TRBV25-1
d_call: TRBD1
clone_size: few
j_call: TRBJ1-2
cdr3_aa: CASSEGTAAAGYTF
cdr3_nt: TGTGCCAGCAGTGAAGGGACAGCCGCTGCTGGCTACACCTTC

v_call: TRBV7-9
d_call: TRBD2
clone_size: NA
j_call: TRBJ2-7
cdr3_aa: CASRLLAGGPTYEQYF
cdr3_nt: TGTGCCAGCAGGCTCCTGGCGGGAGGACCGACCTACGAGCAGTACTTC

v_call: TRBV29-1
d_call: TRBD2
clone_size: many
j_call: TRBJ2-7
cdr3_aa: CSVVASGRSYEQYF
cdr3_nt: TGCAGCGTTGTGGCTAGCGGAAGATCCTACGAGCAGTACTTC

v_call: TRBV5-1
d_call: NA
clone_size: once
j_call: TRBJ1-3
cdr3_aa: CASSFNDNTEAFFGNTIYF
cdr3_nt: NA

v_call: TRBV9
d_call: NA
clone_size: few
j_call: TRBJ2-5
cdr3_aa: CASSVEVKYQETQYF
cdr3_nt: TGTGCCAGCAGCGTAGAGGTGAAGTACCAAGAGACCCAGTACTTC

v_call: TRBV15
d_call: NA
clone_size: NA
j_call: TRBJ2-3
cdr3_aa: CATSRGLDSTDTQYF
cdr3_nt: TGTGCCACCAGCAGGGGTTTGGACAGCACAGATACGCAGTATTTT

v_call: TRBV10-3
d_call: NA
clone_size: NA
j_call: TRBJ1-5
cdr3_aa: CAISEAAGAQAQHF
cdr3_nt: TGTGCCATCAGTGAGGCAGCAGGGGCCCAAGCCCAGCATTTT

v_call: TRBV11-1
d_call: NA
clone_size: NA
j_call: TRBJ1-6
cdr3_aa: CASSYSLWSSYNSPLHF
cdr3_nt: TGTGCCAGCAGTTACTCGTTGTGGAGCTCCTATAATTCACCCCTCCACTTT

v_call: TRBV24-1
d_call: TRBD1
clone_size: few
j_call: TRBJ1-5
cdr3_aa: CATSDQTGAGQPQHF
cdr3_nt: TGTGCCACCAGTGATCAGACAGGGGCAGGTCAGCCCCAGCATTTT

v_call: TRBV5-1
d_call: TRBD1
clone_size: few
j_call: TRBJ1-6
cdr3_aa: CASSIGTGVRSPLHF
cdr3_nt: TGCGCCAGCAGCATAGGGACAGGTGTCCGGTCACCCCTCCACTTT

v_call: TRBV10-2
d_call: NA
clone_size: few
j_call: TRBJ1-1
cdr3_aa: CASSVRERKAFF
cdr3_nt: TGCGCCAGCAGTGTCCGGGAAAGAAAAGCTTTCTTT

v_call: TRBV2
d_call: NA
clone_size: NA
j_call: TRBJ1-5
cdr3_aa: CASVEAGGQPQHF
cdr3_nt: TGTGCCAGCGTAGAAGCGGGCGGTCAGCCCCAGCATTTT

v_call: TRBV7-6
d_call: TRBD1
clone_size: NA
j_call: TRBJ2-7
cdr3_aa: CASSSGQGLSYEQYF
cdr3_nt: TGTGCCAGCAGCTCCGGACAGGGCCTCTCCTACGAGCAGTACTTC

v_call: TRBV15
d_call: NA
clone_size: NA
j_call: TRBJ1-1
cdr3_aa: CATSREVGATEAFF
cdr3_nt: TGTGCCACCAGCAGAGAAGTAGGGGCCACTGAAGCTTTCTTT

v_call: TRBV2
d_call: NA
clone_size: many
j_call: TRBJ1-6
cdr3_aa: CASSLEGPNSPLHF
cdr3_nt: TGTGCCAGCAGCCTAGAGGGGCCGAATTCACCCCTCCACTTT

v_call: TRBV7-9
d_call: NA
clone_size: few
j_call: TRBJ1-1
cdr3_aa: CASSIPGFGNTEAFF
cdr3_nt: TGTGCCAGCAGCATTCCGGGCTTCGGGAACACTGAAGCTTTCTTT

v_call: TRBV24-1
d_call: NA
clone_size: many
j_call: TRBJ2-2
cdr3_aa: CATSDLSGSNTGELFF
cdr3_nt: TGTGCCACCAGTGATCTGTCAGGATCGAACACCGGGGAGCTGTTTTTT

v_call: TRBV24-1
d_call: NA
clone_size: many
j_call: TRBJ2-5
cdr3_aa: CATADSQTQYF
cdr3_nt: TGTGCCACCGCAGACAGTCAGACCCAGTACTTC

v_call: TRBV24-1
d_call: TRBD2
clone_size: NA
j_call: TRBJ2-5
cdr3_aa: CATSDQGTSGRETQYF
cdr3_nt: TGTGCCACCAGTGACCAAGGGACTAGCGGCCGGGAGACCCAGTACTTC

v_call: TRBV7-9
d_call: NA
clone_size: NA
j_call: TRBJ1-2
cdr3_aa: CASSYRTALLDYGYTF
cdr3_nt: TGTGCCAGCAGCTATCGGACAGCCCTTCTGGACTATGGCTACACCTTC

v_call: TRBV29-1
d_call: NA
clone_size: few
j_call: TRBJ1-1
cdr3_aa: CSVARGGPEAFF
cdr3_nt: TGCAGCGTCGCTCGGGGGGGGCCTGAAGCTTTCTTT

v_call: TRBV29-1
d_call: NA
clone_size: NA
j_call: TRBJ2-5
cdr3_aa: CSALESQETQYF
cdr3_nt: TGCAGCGCCCTGGAAAGCCAAGAGACCCAGTACTTC